The 31 T cell receptor beta chains listed next were all sequenced from one sample in a study of PD-L1 blockade in urothelial cancer. The protocol was immunoSEQ multiplex PCR, while the TCRdb copy is restricted to in-frame clones and leaves out a portion. The repertoire consists of some 100,000 clones, with approximately 91% occurring once and the leading ten covering 0.8% to 1%. Sequenced here: PBMCs, sampled around atezolizumab (anti-PD-L1) treatment. The receptors come from a woman older than 75 with urothelial cancer.

The genes are TRBV6-1 and TRBJ2-5; TRBD2 aligns across 8 bases. The ends lost 7 bases at V and 5 bases at J; junction bases unmatched: 3. CDR1 and CDR2 (germline): MNHNS, SASEGT. This CDR3 spans 12 amino acids. For the CDR3, the DNA is TGTGCCAGCACAGCGGGAGTGGAGACCCAGTACTTC. Protein: CASTAGVETQYF.

V is TRBV18 and J is TRBJ2-7; no clear D gene. This CDR3 spans 14 amino acids. The germline V gene encodes CDR1 KGHSH and CDR2 LQKENI. V dropped 2 bases and J dropped 3 bases, with 11 bases sitting between them. This CDR3 is CASSPKHEFYEQYF. DNA of the CDR3: TGTGCCAGCTCACCAAAACACGAATTCTACGAGCAGTACTTC.

The chain is built from TRBV5-4 and TRBJ2-7; TRBD2 aligns across 8 bases. Looked up from germline, CDR1 is SGHNT and CDR2 is YYREEE (reference sequence). CDR3 length: 15 residues. With V trimmed by 5 bases and J by 6 bases, 13 bases remained unmatched. The chain's CDR3 is CASRAFEAGVREQYF. CDR3 coding DNA: TGTGCCAGCAGGGCATTTGAAGCGGGAGTCCGCGAGCAGTACTTC.

The chain links TRBV19 to TRBJ2-1; D not certain. CDR1 is LNHDA and CDR2 is SQIVND in the germline V gene (reference sequence). Deletions cut 7 bases from V and 0 bases from J, with 10 bases between. The CDR3 covers 14 residues. CDR3 nucleotide sequence: TGTGCCAGTACGTCCTCAGGCTCCTACAATGAGCAGTTCTTC. The encoded protein is CASTSSGSYNEQFF.

V is TRBV11-3 and J is TRBJ2-3; 15 nucleotides align to TRBD2. This CDR3 is built from 18 residues. Germline lookup yields CDR1 SGHNT and CDR2 YENEEA. After removal of 5 bases from V and 0 bases from J, the junction contained 6 bases not matched to a gene. The CDR3: CASSPGTSGRTSTDTQYF. The CDR3 DNA reads TGTGCCAGCAGCCCCGGGACTAGCGGGAGGACTAGCACAGATACGCAGTATTTT.

As for this clone: This CDR3 is also generated by other DNA sequences in the sample. V is TRBV28 and J is TRBJ1-2; TRBD1 matches at 7 bases. CDR1 is MDHEN and CDR2 is SYDVKM in the germline V gene. The length of the CDR3 is 13 residues. V lost 6 bases, J lost 6 bases, and 7 bases stayed unmatched. The CDR3, as DNA: TGTGCCAGCAGATCTACAGGGGTTGATGGCTACACCTTC. It specifies CASRSTGVDGYTF.

CDR3 residues: CASSQVLGNEQFF. DNA of the CDR3: TGCGCCAGCAGCCAAGTCCTAGGCAATGAGCAGTTCTTC. The chain is built from TRBV4-1 and TRBJ2-1; D not resolved. Germline V gene sequence: CDR1 MGHRA, CDR2 YSYEKL. Trimming pared 1 base from V and 6 bases from J, leaving 7 bases between. The CDR3 spans 13 residues.

The chain recombines TRBV18 with TRBJ2-1; no definite D call. The germline gives CDR1 KGHSH, CDR2 LQKENI. CDR3 length: 15 amino acids. Between the trimmed V and J ends, which lost 2 bases and 7 bases, there was a span of 15 bases. CDR3 loop: CASSPDPAGGNEQFF. The CDR3, as DNA: TGTGCCAGCTCACCAGATCCAGCAGGTGGGAATGAGCAGTTCTTC. The variable domain in full, completed from reference TRBV18 and TRBJ2-1, reads NAGVMQNPRHLVRRRGQEARLRCSPMKGHSHVYWYRQLPEEGLKFMVYLQKENIIDESGMPKERFSAEFPKEGPSILRIQQVVRGDSAAYFCASSPDPAGGNEQFFGPGTRLTVL.

The V and J genes are TRBV4-2 and TRBJ1-2; D might be TRBD1 (5 bases). Trimming took off 2 bases at V and 7 bases at J, with 5 bases between the two ends. Germline assignment: CDR1 LGHNA and CDR2 YNFKEQ. This CDR3 spans 11 amino acids. CDR3: CASSQRGGYTF. CDR3 sequence (DNA): TGTGCCAGCAGCCAAAGGGGTGGCTACACCTTC.

The V call is TRBV20-1, the J call TRBJ1-5; D is unresolved. Looked up from germline, CDR1 is DFQATT and CDR2 is SNEGSKA (reference sequence). V was trimmed by 6 bases and J by 11 bases, leaving 14 bases between them. This CDR3 has 11 residues. CDR3 protein: CSAAPSEAQHF. The CDR3, as DNA: TGCAGTGCCGCTCCAAGCGAAGCCCAGCATTTT.

The chain is built from TRBV30 and TRBJ2-1; the D gene is possibly TRBD1 (6 bases). Trimming took off 1 base at V and 10 bases at J, with 17 bases between the two ends. The CDR3 is made up of 14 amino acids. CDR1 GTSNPN and CDR2 SVGIG come from the germline V gene (reference sequence). The CDR3 DNA sequence: TGTGCCTGGAGTGCCGCCATGGTTACAGGGGAGCAGTTCTTC. This sequence encodes CAWSAAMVTGEQFF.

CDR3 sequence reads: CSVSGEGDTQYF. CDR3 nucleotide sequence: TGCAGCGTCTCGGGGGAAGGAGATACGCAGTATTTT. The rearrangement uses TRBV29-1 and TRBJ2-3, with a weak D call TRBD2 (6 bases). V gave up 6 bases and J gave up 5 bases, with 12 bases separating them. The CDR3 is made up of 12 amino acids. The germline V gene encodes CDR1 SQVTM and CDR2 ANQGSEA.

The chain employs TRBV5-6 and TRBJ2-1, with 9 bases matching TRBD2. The trim removed 0 bases at V and 7 bases at J, leaving 5 bases unmatched. This CDR3 has 15 amino acids. CDR1 and CDR2 from the germline V gene are SGHDT and YYEEEE. In DNA, the CDR3 is TGTGCCAGCAGCTTGGGGGGACTAGCCCGAAATGAGCAGTTCTTC. Its protein is CASSLGGLARNEQFF.

The chain uses TRBV7-6 and TRBJ1-1; 7 bases agree with TRBD1. This CDR3 comprises 15 residues. The junction had 10 bases not matched to a gene; V was cut back by 5 bases and J by 4 bases. Germline V gene data show CDR1 as SGHVS and CDR2 as FNYEAQ. CDR3 protein: CASSALQGRTTEAFF. CDR3 DNA: TGTGCCAGCAGCGCCCTACAGGGGAGGACCACTGAAGCTTTCTTT.

The chain employs TRBV9 and TRBJ2-7; tentative D call: TRBD2 (6 bases). Trimming removed 3 bases at V and 0 bases at J, with 13 bases between. CDR3 length: 15 amino acids. The germline V gene has CDR1 SGDLS and CDR2 YYNGEE. CDR3 amino acids: CASSARGTFSYEQYF. CDR3 in DNA: TGTGCCAGCAGCGCCCGCGGGACTTTCTCCTACGAGCAGTACTTC.

The rearrangement uses TRBV4-1 and TRBJ2-2; 7 nucleotides match TRBD2. The CDR3 loop spans 15 amino acids. Trimming took 1 base from V and 5 from J; bases not matched to a gene: 4. Germline CDR1 is MGHRA and CDR2 is YSYEKL. CDR3 sequence (DNA): TGCGCCAGCAGCCAAGCCCTAGCGGCGACCGGGGAGCTGTTTTTT. The encoded protein is CASSQALAATGELFF.

The chain couples TRBV7-9 to TRBJ1-2; a weak D match, TRBD1 (5 bases). Trimming stripped 5 bases from V and 2 bases from J, with 12 bases between. Germline loops: CDR1 SEHNR, CDR2 FQNEAQ (reference sequence). This CDR3 comprises 14 residues. The CDR3 nucleotides are TGTGCCAGCAGCCCGGGGGTTAGGAACTATGGCTACACCTTC. Amino acids: CASSPGVRNYGYTF.

The table lists this clone with a few counts. The chain employs TRBV19 and TRBJ2-7, with 7 bases lining up with TRBD1. There are 16 residues in the CDR3. Trimming took 6 bases from V and 3 from J; bases not matched to a gene: 14. CDR1 is LNHDA and CDR2 is SQIVND in the germline V gene (reference sequence). The CDR3: CASSPLRQGYFYEQYF. In nucleotides, the CDR3 is TGTGCCAGTAGCCCGCTCAGACAGGGATATTTCTACGAGCAGTACTTC.

This clone appeared a single time. V gene TRBV7-3 combines with J gene TRBJ2-2, with 13 bases matching TRBD2. The CDR3 extends over 18 amino acids. V dropped 3 bases and J dropped 2; count of bases not matched to a gene: 6. Germline loops: CDR1 SGHTA, CDR2 FQGTGA. The CDR3, as DNA: TGTGCCAGCAGCTTCCTGGGACTAGCGGGATCCAACACCGGGGAGCTGTTTTTT. This encodes CASSFLGLAGSNTGELFF.

The rearrangement uses TRBV28 and TRBJ2-7; 14 bases are a match to TRBD2. There are 17 residues in the CDR3. The J segment lost 6 bases and the V segment lost 6 bases, leaving 13 bases of the junction unmatched. CDR1 MDHEN and CDR2 SYDVKM come from the germline V gene. Here the CDR3 DNA reads TGTGCCAGCAGCAAAACCCTGGGACTAGCGGGAGCCCGCGAGCAGTACTTC. Protein: CASSKTLGLAGAREQYF.

This sequence joins TRBV28 and TRBJ1-3, with D possibly being TRBD1 (6 bases). The CDR3 extends over 17 amino acids. Germline CDR1 MDHEN, CDR2 SYDVKM. V lost 8 bases and J 2 bases, leaving 22 bases between the germline ends. CDR3: CASGSSSQGIPGNTIYF. CDR3 bases: TGTGCCAGCGGAAGCTCCTCACAGGGAATCCCTGGAAACACCATATATTTT.

V and J are TRBV5-1 and TRBJ2-1; TRBD2 agrees at 7 bases. CDR1 is SGHRS and CDR2 is YFSETQ in the germline V gene. There are 15 residues in the CDR3. The V gene end was trimmed by 4 bases and the J gene end by 4 bases; junction bases not matched to a gene: 8. For the CDR3, the DNA is TGCGCCAGCAGCGTGGGGGGAGGGTCATACAATGAGCAGTTCTTC. The encoded protein is CASSVGGGSYNEQFF.

The J gene is TRBJ1-5, the V gene TRBV7-6; 7 nucleotides match TRBD1. The length of the CDR3 is 14 residues. The V gene end was trimmed by 4 bases and the J gene end by 6 bases; junction bases not matched to a gene: 6. The germline gives CDR1 SGHVS, CDR2 FNYEAQ. Written as DNA, the CDR3 is TGTGCCAGCAGCTCCTCGACAGGGCTTCAGCCCCAGCATTTT. Residues: CASSSSTGLQPQHF.

This chain uses TRBV7-9 with TRBJ2-3; 8 nucleotides line up with TRBD2. The length of the CDR3 is 16 residues. Germline values: CDR1 SEHNR, CDR2 FQNEAQ (reference sequence). V gave up 4 bases and J gave up 2 bases; unmatched junction bases: 8. Here the CDR3 reads CASSSTSGAPTDTQYF. The CDR3 DNA sequence: TGTGCCAGCAGCTCAACTAGCGGAGCTCCCACAGATACGCAGTATTTT. The full variable domain, completed using reference TRBV7-9 and TRBJ2-3, is DTGVSQNPRHKITKRGQNVTFRCDPISEHNRLYWYRQTLGQGPEFLTYFQNEAQLEKSRLLSDRFSAERPKGSFSTLEIQRTEQGDSAMYLCASSSTSGAPTDTQYFGPGTRLTVL.

The rearrangement links TRBV4-1 to TRBJ2-5, with TRBD2 matching 13 bases. Germline V lookup: CDR1 MGHRA, CDR2 YSYEKL. This CDR3 is 22 amino acids long. J gave up 7 bases and V 1 base, and 24 bases lay outside the gene matches. DNA for the CDR3: TGCGCCAGCAGCCAAGCCCTGGGACAGGCCGGCACTAGCGGGAGGGTCCCTCGGACCCAGTACTTC. Its protein product is CASSQALGQAGTSGRVPRTQYF.

This chain uses TRBV6-4 with TRBJ2-5, with D perhaps matching TRBD2 (6 bases). CDR1 and CDR2 from the germline V gene are MRHNA and SNTAGT. This CDR3 is built from 14 residues. Trimming pared 5 bases from V and 5 bases from J, leaving 15 bases between. In DNA form, the CDR3 reads TGTGCCAGCAGTCCGGGAGTAGGAGGGGAGACCCAGTACTTC. Protein product: CASSPGVGGETQYF.

The chain carries TRBV27 and TRBJ1-1; D not certain. The V end was cut by 3 bases, the J end by 0 bases, with 8 bases between. The germline V gene has CDR1 MNHEY and CDR2 SMNVEV (reference sequence). The CDR3 extends over 14 amino acids. DNA of the CDR3: TGTGCCAGCAGTTTCTCCGGGGTGAACACTGAAGCTTTCTTT. This codes for CASSFSGVNTEAFF.

This sequence joins TRBV18 and TRBJ2-7; TRBD2 matches 11 bases. There are 15 residues in the CDR3. Germline V gene lookup returns CDR1 KGHSH and CDR2 LQKENI. V lost 3 bases, J lost 5 bases, and 6 bases stayed unmatched. The DNA of the CDR3 is TGTGCCAGCTCACCTTTAGCGGGAGGGCCGGACGAGCAGTACTTC. Encoded protein: CASSPLAGGPDEQYF.

The chain couples TRBV10-3 to TRBJ1-3; no reliable D call. Germline V gene lookup returns CDR1 ENHRY and CDR2 SYGVKD. The CDR3 runs 13 residues. Deletions cut 11 bases from V and 3 bases from J, with 14 bases between. CDR3 nucleotide sequence: TGTGCCCATCAGTGGGCGCTTGGAAACACCATATATTTT. The encoded protein is CAHQWALGNTIYF.

The V and J genes are TRBV6-1 and TRBJ1-1; 7 nucleotides align to TRBD1. Germline V gene data show CDR1 as MNHNS and CDR2 as SASEGT. CDR3 size: 14 residues. Trimming cost V 6 bases and J 10 bases; bases outside gene matches: 14. The CDR3 region is CASREQGTYFSAFF. In DNA form, the CDR3 reads TGTGCCAGCAGAGAACAGGGGACATACTTTTCAGCTTTCTTT.

The chain recombines TRBV29-1 with TRBJ2-3; D is uncertain. CDR3 length equals 12 residues. Trimming pared 6 bases from V and 2 bases from J, leaving 9 bases between. Germline V CDR1 and CDR2: SQVTM, ANQGSEA. Here the CDR3 reads CSVKDNTDTQYF. The CDR3 DNA sequence: TGCAGCGTAAAAGACAACACAGATACGCAGTATTTT.